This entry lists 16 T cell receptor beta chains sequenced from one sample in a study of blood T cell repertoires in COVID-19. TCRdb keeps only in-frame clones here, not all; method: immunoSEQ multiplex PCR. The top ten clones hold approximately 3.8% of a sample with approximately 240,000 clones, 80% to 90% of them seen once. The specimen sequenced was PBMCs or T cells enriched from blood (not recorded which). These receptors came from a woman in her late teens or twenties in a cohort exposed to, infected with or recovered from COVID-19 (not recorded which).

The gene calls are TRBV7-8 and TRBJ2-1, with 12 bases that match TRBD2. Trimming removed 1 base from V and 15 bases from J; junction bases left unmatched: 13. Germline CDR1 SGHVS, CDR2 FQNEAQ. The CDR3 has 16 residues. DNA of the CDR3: TGTGCCAGCAGCTTAGGGCCGACTAGCGGGAGATTTAATTGGTTCTTC. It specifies CASSLGPTSGRFNWFF.

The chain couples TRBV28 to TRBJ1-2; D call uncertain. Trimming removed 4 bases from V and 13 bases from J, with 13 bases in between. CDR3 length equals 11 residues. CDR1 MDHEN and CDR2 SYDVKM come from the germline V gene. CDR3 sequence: CASSSRRICTF. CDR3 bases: TGTGCCAGCAGTTCACGGAGGATCTGCACCTTC.

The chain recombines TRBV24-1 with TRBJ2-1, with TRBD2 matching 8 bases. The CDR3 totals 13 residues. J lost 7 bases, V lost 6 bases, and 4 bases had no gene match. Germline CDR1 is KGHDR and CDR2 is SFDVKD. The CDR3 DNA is TGTGCCACCAGTATAGCGGGGTTTAATGAGCAGTTCTTC. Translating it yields CATSIAGFNEQFF.

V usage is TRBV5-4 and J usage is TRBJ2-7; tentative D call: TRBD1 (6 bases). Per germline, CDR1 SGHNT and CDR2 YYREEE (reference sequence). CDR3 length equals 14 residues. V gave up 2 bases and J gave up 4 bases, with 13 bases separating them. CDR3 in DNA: TGTGCCAGCAGCTTCTACGGACAGCTTTACGAGCAGTACTTC. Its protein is CASSFYGQLYEQYF.

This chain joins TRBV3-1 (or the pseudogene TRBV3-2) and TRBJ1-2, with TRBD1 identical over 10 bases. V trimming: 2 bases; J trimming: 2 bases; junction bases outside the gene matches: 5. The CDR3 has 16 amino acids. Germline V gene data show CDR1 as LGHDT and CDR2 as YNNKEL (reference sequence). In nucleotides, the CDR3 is TGTGCCAGCAGCCAATTTGGACAGGGGGAGAACTATGGCTACACCTTC. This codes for CASSQFGQGENYGYTF.

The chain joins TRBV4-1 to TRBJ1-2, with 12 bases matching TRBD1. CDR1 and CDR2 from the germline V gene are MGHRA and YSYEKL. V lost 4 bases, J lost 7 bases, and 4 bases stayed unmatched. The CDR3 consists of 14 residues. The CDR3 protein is CASSLGTGGIGYTF. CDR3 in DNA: TGCGCCAGCAGCCTAGGGACAGGGGGCATTGGCTACACCTTC.

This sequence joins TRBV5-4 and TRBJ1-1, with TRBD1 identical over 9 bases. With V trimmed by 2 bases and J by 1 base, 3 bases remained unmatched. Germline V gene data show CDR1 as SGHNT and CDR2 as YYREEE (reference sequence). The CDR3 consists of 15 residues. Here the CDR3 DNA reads TGTGCCAGCAGCTTACCGGGACAGGGGAACACTGAAGCTTTCTTT. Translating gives CASSLPGQGNTEAFF.

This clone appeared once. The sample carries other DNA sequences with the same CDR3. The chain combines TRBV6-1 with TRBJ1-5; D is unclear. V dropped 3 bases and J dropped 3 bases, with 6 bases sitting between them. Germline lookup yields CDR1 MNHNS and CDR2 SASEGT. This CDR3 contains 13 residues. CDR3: CASSESPNQPQHF. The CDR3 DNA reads TGTGCCAGCAGTGAGAGCCCCAATCAGCCCCAGCATTTT.

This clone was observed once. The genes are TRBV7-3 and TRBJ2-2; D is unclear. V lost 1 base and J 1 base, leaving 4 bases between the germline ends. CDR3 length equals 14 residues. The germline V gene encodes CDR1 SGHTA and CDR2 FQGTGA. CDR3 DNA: TGTGCCAGCAGCTTAAGCAGGAACACCGGGGAGCTGTTTTTT. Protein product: CASSLSRNTGELFF.

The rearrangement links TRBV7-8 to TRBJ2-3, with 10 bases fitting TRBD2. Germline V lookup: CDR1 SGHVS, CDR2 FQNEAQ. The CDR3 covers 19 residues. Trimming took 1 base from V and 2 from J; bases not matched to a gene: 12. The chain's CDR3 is CASSLDSGLAGDLTDTQYF. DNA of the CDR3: TGTGCCAGCAGCTTAGACAGTGGGCTAGCGGGGGACCTCACAGATACGCAGTATTTT.

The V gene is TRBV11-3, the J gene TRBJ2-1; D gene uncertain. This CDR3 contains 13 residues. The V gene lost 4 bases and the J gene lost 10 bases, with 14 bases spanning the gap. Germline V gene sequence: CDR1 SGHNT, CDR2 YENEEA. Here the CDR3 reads CASSSLTGSEQFF. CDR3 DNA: TGTGCCAGCAGCTCCCTCACCGGGTCCGAGCAGTTCTTC.

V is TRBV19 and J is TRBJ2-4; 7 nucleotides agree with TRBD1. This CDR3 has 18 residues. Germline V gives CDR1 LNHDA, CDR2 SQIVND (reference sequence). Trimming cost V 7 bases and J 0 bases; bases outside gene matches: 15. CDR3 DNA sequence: TGTGCCAGTATTTCTCGGGACAGAGAGAAATTAGCCAAAAACATTCAGTACTTC. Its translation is CASISRDREKLAKNIQYF.

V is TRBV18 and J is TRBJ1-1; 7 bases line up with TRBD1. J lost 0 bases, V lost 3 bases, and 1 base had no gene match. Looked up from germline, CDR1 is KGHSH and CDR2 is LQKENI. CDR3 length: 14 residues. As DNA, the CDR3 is TGTGCCAGCTCACCGACAGGGATGAACACTGAAGCTTTCTTT. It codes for CASSPTGMNTEAFF.

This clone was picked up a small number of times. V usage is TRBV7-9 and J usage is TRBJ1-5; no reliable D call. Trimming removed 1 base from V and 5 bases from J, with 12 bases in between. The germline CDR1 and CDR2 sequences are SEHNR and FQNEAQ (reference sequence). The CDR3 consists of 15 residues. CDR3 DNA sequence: TGTGCCAGCAGCTTAGATATGGGCGCCCATCAGCCCCAGCATTTT. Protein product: CASSLDMGAHQPQHF.

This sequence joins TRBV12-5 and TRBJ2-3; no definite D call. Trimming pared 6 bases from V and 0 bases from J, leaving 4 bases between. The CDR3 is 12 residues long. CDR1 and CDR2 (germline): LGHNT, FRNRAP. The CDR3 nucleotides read TGTGCTAGTGGGAGAAGCACAGATACGCAGTATTTT. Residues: CASGRSTDTQYF. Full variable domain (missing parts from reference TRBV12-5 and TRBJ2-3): DARVTQTPRHKVTEMGQEVTMRCQPILGHNTVFWYRQTMMQGLELLAYFRNRAPLDDSGMPKDRFSAEMPDATLATLKIQPSEPRDSAVYFCASGRSTDTQYFGPGTRLTVL.

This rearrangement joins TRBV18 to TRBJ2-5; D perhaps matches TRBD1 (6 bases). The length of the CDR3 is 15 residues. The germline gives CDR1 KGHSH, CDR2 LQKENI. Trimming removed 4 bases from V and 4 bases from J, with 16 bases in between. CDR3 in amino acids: CASSLSQGPGETQYF. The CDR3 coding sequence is TGTGCCAGCTCACTTTCACAGGGCCCCGGAGAGACCCAGTACTTC.